The present TCR beta chain was sequenced within a study of control samples from healthy donors and cancer patients. Germline V gene data show CDR1 as LGHNT and CDR2 as FRNRAP. V lost 3 bases to trimming and J lost 5 bases, with 16 bases between them. The CDR3 has 15 residues. Using immunoSEQ multiplex PCR, the repertoire was profiled, and TCRdb retains in-frame clones only, with some absent. The sample records about 180,000 clones, around 90% being singletons. J is TRBJ1-1 and V is TRBV12-5; D unresolved. This TCR came from a woman aged 40 to 50 in good health. Material for sequencing was blood. The CDR3 nucleotides read TGTGCTAGTGGTTTTGCAACCTCGGGCCAGACTGAAGCTTTCTTT. Its protein is CASGFATSGQTEAFF.